The 13 T cell receptor beta chains reported below all come from one sample, sequenced in a study of T cell responses to AZD1222 COVID-19 vaccine (dated by TCRdb to 2020 to 2023). To prepare the library, the immunoSEQ multiplex PCR assay was applied. Drawn from immuneACCESS, this table holds only the in-frame rearrangements with V and J called that TCRdb kept. Clones are partly lost; checked studies trace under half to an unresolved V gene and leave the rest unexplained. The sample has more than 90,000 clones on record, 84% of them singletons. The ten largest clones add up to approximately 15% of the sample. The time point label of this sample denotes: about 28 days (+/-7) after the second vaccine dose. Sequencing used peripheral blood, obtained 28 days after the second AZD1222 dose. The receptors derive from an adult who received the AZD1222 COVID-19 vaccine.

The chain is built from TRBV3-1 (or the pseudogene TRBV3-2) and TRBJ1-4; possible D gene TRBD1, 5 bases. This CDR3 spans 15 amino acids. Trimming stripped 1 base from V and 2 bases from J, with 8 bases between. In germline, CDR1 is LGHDT, CDR2 YNNKEL (reference sequence). CDR3 nucleotides: TGTGCCAGCAGCCAAGGGGGGGAGACTAATGAAAAACTGTTTTTT. As protein: CASSQGGETNEKLFF.

The chain has TRBV6-2 or TRBV6-3 and TRBJ2-5; the match to TRBD2 covers 7 bases. V was clipped by 0 bases and J by 7 bases; unmatched bases: 5. This CDR3 region has 14 residues. Germline CDR1 reads MNHEY; CDR2 reads SVGEGT. The CDR3 DNA reads as TGTGCCAGCAGTTACTCCGGGACTATGCCGACCCAGTACTTC. Amino acid sequence: CASSYSGTMPTQYF.

The genes are TRBV28 and TRBJ1-4, with 8 bases fitting TRBD1. Germline lookup yields CDR1 MDHEN and CDR2 SYDVKM. The CDR3 has 13 residues. Losses at the gene ends were 5 bases for V and 17 bases for J; bases not matched to a gene: 13. CDR3 sequence: CASSPRDRFLLFF. CDR3 nucleotide sequence: TGTGCCAGCAGTCCTCGGGACAGGTTTTTGCTATTTTTT.

This clone was counted once. V usage is TRBV27 and J usage is TRBJ2-7; D is possibly TRBD1 (6 bases). CDR1 and CDR2 from the germline V gene are MNHEY and SMNVEV (reference sequence). The V end lost 11 bases, the J end lost 6 bases, and 20 bases lay between the germline ends. There are 13 residues in the CDR3. The CDR3 protein is CASRYRASGEQYF. The CDR3 coding sequence is TGTGCCTCGAGGTACAGGGCATCGGGCGAGCAGTACTTC.

The J gene is TRBJ1-1, the V gene TRBV10-3; no reliable D call. Germline CDR1 and CDR2: ENHRY and SYGVKD. This CDR3 has 12 residues. V lost 8 bases and J lost 6, with 13 bases in between. CDR3 in DNA: TGTGCCATCGCGAAAGAAACAGCTGAAGCTTTCTTT. It encodes CAIAKETAEAFF.

The V call is TRBV6-5, the J call TRBJ1-1; TRBD1 is a possible D gene (5 bases). The CDR3 totals 13 residues. Deletions cut 4 bases from V and 6 bases from J, with 12 bases between. Germline assignment: CDR1 MNHEY and CDR2 SVGAGI. For the CDR3, the DNA is TGTGCCAGCAGTTTCTTACAGGTTTCTGAAGCTTTCTTT. It codes for CASSFLQVSEAFF.

The chain is built from TRBV30 and TRBJ2-3; D might be TRBD2 (6 bases). V was clipped by 2 bases and J by 4 bases, with 10 bases between them. CDR1 GTSNPN and CDR2 SVGIG come from the germline V gene (reference sequence). The CDR3 length is 13 residues. CDR3 nucleotides: TGTGCCTGGAGTACTAGCTCGGCAGATACGCAGTATTTT. Its protein is CAWSTSSADTQYF. The full variable domain, completed using reference TRBV30 and TRBJ2-3, is SQTIHQWPATLVQPVGSPLSLECTVEGTSNPNLYWYRQAAGRGLQLLFYSVGIGQISSEVPQNLSASRPQDRQFILSSKKLLLSDSGFYLCAWSTSSADTQYFGPGTRLTVL.

The genes are TRBV11-2 and TRBJ1-1; tentative D call: TRBD1 (5 bases). V was clipped by 1 base and J by 10 bases, with 16 bases between them. This CDR3 region has 14 residues. CDR1 and CDR2 (germline): SGHAT, FQNNGV. CDR3: CASSLGSSGGAAFF. Here the CDR3 DNA reads TGTGCCAGCAGCTTAGGGTCGAGTGGGGGAGCAGCTTTCTTT.

This clone was detected only a few times. This chain links TRBV25-1 with TRBJ2-3; 8 nucleotides align to TRBD2. The CDR3 consists of 16 residues. Germline trimming cut 7 bases from V and 3 bases from J; bases unmatched to any gene: 12. Germline loops: CDR1 MGHDK, CDR2 SYGVNS. The CDR3, as DNA: TGTGCCAGCACACGCGGGGGGCCAAGGGGGACAGATACGCAGTATTTT. Encoded protein: CASTRGGPRGTDTQYF.

CDR3 DNA: TGCGCCAGCAGCCAAGAGTTCGTAGCTCACTATGGCTACACCTTC. This translates into CASSQEFVAHYGYTF. The chain uses TRBV4-1 and TRBJ1-2; D is undetermined. CDR1 and CDR2 from the germline V gene are MGHRA and YSYEKL. Trimming shortened V by 0 bases and J by 3 bases, and 11 bases separated the two germline ends. This CDR3 spans 15 amino acids.

The CDR3 spells CASSFRDSVAYEQYF. The CDR3 DNA follows: TGTGCCAGCAGCTTCCGGGACTCTGTGGCCTACGAGCAGTACTTC. V usage is TRBV5-5 and J usage is TRBJ2-7; D is perhaps TRBD2 (6 bases). The CDR3 has 15 residues. Trimming pared 2 bases from V and 2 bases from J, leaving 14 bases between. Germline V gene lookup returns CDR1 SGHKS and CDR2 YYEKEE (reference sequence).

The rearrangement uses TRBV5-1 and TRBJ2-1; tentatively, D is TRBD2 (5 bases). Germline V gives CDR1 SGHRS, CDR2 YFSETQ. This CDR3 comprises 18 residues. The germline V and J ends were trimmed by 0 bases and 8 bases, with 24 bases remaining between them. The CDR3 DNA sequence: TGCGCCAGCAGCTTGGAGTCTTTCGAGCGGAGGTTAAAATATGAGCAGTTCTTC. It translates to CASSLESFERRLKYEQFF.

The CDR3 nucleotides are TGTGCCAGTAGCCTGGGACAGAACGTTCATAATTCACCCCTCCACTTT. Encoded protein: CASSLGQNVHNSPLHF. The chain is built from TRBV19 and TRBJ1-6; 7 bases align to TRBD1. V gave up 6 bases and J gave up 5 bases; unmatched junction bases: 10. Germline V CDR1 and CDR2: LNHDA, SQIVND (reference sequence). The CDR3 is 16 amino acids. Supplemented by reference TRBV19 and TRBJ1-6, the full variable domain reads DGGITQSPKYLFRKEGQNVTLSCEQNLNHDAMYWYRQDPGQGLRLIYYSQIVNDFQKGDIAEGYSVSREKKESFPLTVTSAQKNPTAFYLCASSLGQNVHNSPLHFGNGTRLTVT.